This TCR beta chain was retrieved from a study of cytomegalovirus exposure and HLA in healthy donors. Notes on the study in general: Exclusion as indistinguishable affected some V segments, including TRBV6-2 and TRBV6-3. For most subjects, TCR beta sequences were reported to predict HLA-A and HLA-B alleles with accuracy.

60 Vbeta and 13 Jbeta primers were used in PCR. Clones were sequenced by immunoSEQ multiplex PCR, and TCRdb holds only the in-frame ones, with some missing. The sample includes some 160,000 clones, around three quarters of them seen just once. The CDR3 runs to 15 residues. Trimming stripped 1 base from V and 0 bases from J, with 7 bases between. Germline assignment: CDR1 MGHRA and CDR2 YSYEKL. Comment on this clone: Its target is not known.

The clonotype was recovered from a woman in her 30s in good health and CMV-seronegative. The chain joins TRBV4-1 to TRBJ1-5; weak D call: TRBD1 (6 bases). Sequenced: PBMCs. The CDR3 reads CASSQVTGSNQPQHF. CDR3 nucleotide sequence: TGCGCCAGCAGCCAAGTGACAGGTAGCAATCAGCCCCAGCATTTT.